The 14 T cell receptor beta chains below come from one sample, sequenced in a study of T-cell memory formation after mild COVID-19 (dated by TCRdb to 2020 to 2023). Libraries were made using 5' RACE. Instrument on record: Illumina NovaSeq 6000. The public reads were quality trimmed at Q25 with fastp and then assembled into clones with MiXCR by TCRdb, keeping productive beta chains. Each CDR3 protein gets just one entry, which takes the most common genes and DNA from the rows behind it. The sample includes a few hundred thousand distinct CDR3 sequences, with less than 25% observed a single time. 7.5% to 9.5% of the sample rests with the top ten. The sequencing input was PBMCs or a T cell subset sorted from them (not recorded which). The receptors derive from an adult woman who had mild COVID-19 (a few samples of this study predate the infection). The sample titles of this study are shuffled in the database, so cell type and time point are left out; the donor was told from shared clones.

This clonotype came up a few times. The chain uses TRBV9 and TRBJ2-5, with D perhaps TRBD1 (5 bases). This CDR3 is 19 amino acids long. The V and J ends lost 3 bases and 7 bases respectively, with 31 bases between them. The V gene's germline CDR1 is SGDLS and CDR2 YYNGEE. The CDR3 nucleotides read TGTGCCAGCAGCGGGGGCCCCTCCTACGGTCTTTCCCGGATTCGGACCCAGTACTTC. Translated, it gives CASSGGPSYGLSRIRTQYF.

In DNA form, the CDR3 reads TGTGCCAGTAGTGGACACAGGGGAGGCGAGCAGTACTTC. This codes for CASSGHRGGEQYF. This rearrangement joins TRBV19 to TRBJ2-7; D possibly corresponds to TRBD1 (7 bases). Trimming cost V 5 bases and J 6 bases, with 14 bases left between them. The CDR3 is 13 amino acids. Germline-derived CDR1 and CDR2 are LNHDA and SQIVND (reference sequence).

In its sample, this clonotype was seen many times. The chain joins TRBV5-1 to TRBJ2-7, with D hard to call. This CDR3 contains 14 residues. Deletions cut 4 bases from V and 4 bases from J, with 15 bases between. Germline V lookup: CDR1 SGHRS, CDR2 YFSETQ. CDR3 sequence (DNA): TGCGCCAGCAGCCCCGAATCCCGCCGTTACGAGCAGTACTTC. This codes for CASSPESRRYEQYF. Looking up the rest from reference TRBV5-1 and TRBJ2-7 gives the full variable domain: KAGVTQTPRYLIKTRGQQVTLSCSPISGHRSVSWYQQTPGQGLQFLFEYFSETQRNKGNFPGRFSGRQFSNSRSEMNVSTLELGDSALYLCASSPESRRYEQYFGPGTRLTVT.

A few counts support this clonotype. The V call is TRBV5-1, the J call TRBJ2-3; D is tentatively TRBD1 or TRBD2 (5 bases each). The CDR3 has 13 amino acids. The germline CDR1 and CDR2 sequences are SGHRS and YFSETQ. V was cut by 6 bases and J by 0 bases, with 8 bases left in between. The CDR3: CASTGASTDTQYF. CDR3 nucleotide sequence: TGCGCCAGCACCGGGGCTAGCACAGATACGCAGTATTTT.

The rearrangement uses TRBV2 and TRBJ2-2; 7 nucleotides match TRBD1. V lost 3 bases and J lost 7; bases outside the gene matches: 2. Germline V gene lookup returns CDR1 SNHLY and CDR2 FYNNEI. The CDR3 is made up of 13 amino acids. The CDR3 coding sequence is TGTGCCAGCAGTGAGGCAGGGGGCGGGGAGCTGTTTTTT. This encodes CASSEAGGGELFF. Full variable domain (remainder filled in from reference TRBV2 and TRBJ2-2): EPEVTQTPSHQVTQMGQEVILRCVPISNHLYFYWYRQILGQKVEFLVSFYNNEISEKSEIFDDQFSVERPDGSNFTLKIRSTKLEDSAMYFCASSEAGGGELFFGEGSRLTVL.

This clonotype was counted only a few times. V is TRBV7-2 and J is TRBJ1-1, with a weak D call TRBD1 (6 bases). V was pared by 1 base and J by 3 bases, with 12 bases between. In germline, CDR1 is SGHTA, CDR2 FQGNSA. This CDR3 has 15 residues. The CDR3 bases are TGTGCCAGCAGCTTAGTTGGACAGTCCTACACTGAAGCTTTCTTT. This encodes CASSLVGQSYTEAFF.

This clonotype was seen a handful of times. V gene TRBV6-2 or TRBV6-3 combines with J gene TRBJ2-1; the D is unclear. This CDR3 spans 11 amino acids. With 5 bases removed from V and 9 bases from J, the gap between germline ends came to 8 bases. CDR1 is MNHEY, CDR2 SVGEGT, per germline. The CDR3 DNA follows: TGTGCCAGCAGTCAGACCCGTGAGCAGTTCTTC. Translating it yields CASSQTREQFF.

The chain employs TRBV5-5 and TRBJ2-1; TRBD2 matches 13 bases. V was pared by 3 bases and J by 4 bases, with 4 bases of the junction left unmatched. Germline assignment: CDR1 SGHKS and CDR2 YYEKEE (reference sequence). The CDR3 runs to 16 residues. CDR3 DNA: TGTGCCAGCAGCTCCGGGACTAGCGGGAATTACAATGAGCAGTTCTTC. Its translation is CASSSGTSGNYNEQFF.

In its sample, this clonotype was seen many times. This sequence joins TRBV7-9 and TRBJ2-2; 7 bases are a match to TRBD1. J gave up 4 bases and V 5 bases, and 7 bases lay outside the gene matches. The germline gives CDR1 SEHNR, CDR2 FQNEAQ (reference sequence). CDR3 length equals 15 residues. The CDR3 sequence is CASSPNRGATGELFF. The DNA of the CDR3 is TGTGCCAGCAGCCCGAACAGGGGTGCCACCGGGGAGCTGTTTTTT. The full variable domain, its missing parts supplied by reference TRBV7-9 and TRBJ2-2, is DTGVSQNPRHKITKRGQNVTFRCDPISEHNRLYWYRQTLGQGPEFLTYFQNEAQLEKSRLLSDRFSAERPKGSFSTLEIQRTEQGDSAMYLCASSPNRGATGELFFGEGSRLTVL.

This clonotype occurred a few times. The chain's CDR3 is CASSLPRQAGVYNEQFF. CDR3 nucleotides: TGTGCCAGCAGCCTCCCTAGACAAGCGGGGGTATACAATGAGCAGTTCTTC. The V gene is TRBV7-9, the J gene TRBJ2-1; TRBD2 aligns across 8 bases. V lost 5 bases to trimming and J lost 4 bases; unmatched junction nucleotides: 13. Germline CDR1 and CDR2: SEHNR and FQNEAQ (reference sequence). The length of the CDR3 is 17 residues.

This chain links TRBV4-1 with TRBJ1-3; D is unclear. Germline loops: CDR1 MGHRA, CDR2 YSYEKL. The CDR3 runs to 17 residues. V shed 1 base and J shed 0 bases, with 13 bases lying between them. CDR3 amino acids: CASSQVPQVFSGNTIYF. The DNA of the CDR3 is TGCGCCAGCAGCCAAGTACCTCAGGTCTTCTCTGGAAACACCATATATTTT.

The CDR3 sequence: CASSLGTGGPNTEAFF. As DNA, the CDR3 is TGCGCCAGCAGCTTGGGGACAGGGGGCCCGAACACTGAAGCTTTCTTT. The rearrangement links TRBV5-1 to TRBJ1-1; 11 positions match TRBD1. The germline CDR1 and CDR2 sequences are SGHRS and YFSETQ. This CDR3 region has 16 residues. The V and J ends lost 0 bases and 1 base, in that order; junction bases with no gene match: 2. The variable domain in full, completed from reference TRBV5-1 and TRBJ1-1, reads KAGVTQTPRYLIKTRGQQVTLSCSPISGHRSVSWYQQTPGQGLQFLFEYFSETQRNKGNFPGRFSGRQFSNSRSEMNVSTLELGDSALYLCASSLGTGGPNTEAFFGQGTRLTVV.

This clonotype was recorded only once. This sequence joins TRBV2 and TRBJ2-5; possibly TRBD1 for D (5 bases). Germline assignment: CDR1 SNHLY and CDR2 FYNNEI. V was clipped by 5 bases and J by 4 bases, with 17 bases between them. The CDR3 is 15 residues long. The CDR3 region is CASSPRVDKIETQYF. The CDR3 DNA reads TGTGCCAGCAGTCCCCGGGTGGACAAGATAGAGACCCAGTACTTC.

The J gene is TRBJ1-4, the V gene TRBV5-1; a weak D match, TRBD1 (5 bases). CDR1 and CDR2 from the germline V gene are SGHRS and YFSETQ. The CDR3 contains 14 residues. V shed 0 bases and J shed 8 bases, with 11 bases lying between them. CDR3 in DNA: TGCGCCAGCAGCTTGGGTGAGGGGCTGGAAAAACTGTTTTTT. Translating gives CASSLGEGLEKLFF.